Presented here are 31 T cell receptor beta chains from one specimen sequenced in a study of blood T cell repertoires in COVID-19. Assay used: immunoSEQ multiplex PCR; TCRdb lists only in-frame clones, some missing. The sample shows 200,000 to 250,000 clones, 82% of them seen only once. Sequenced material: peripheral blood. The receptors derive from a woman under 30 with acute or convalescent COVID-19.

The chain is built from TRBV5-8 and TRBJ2-7; a weak D match, TRBD1 (5 bases). The V gene's germline CDR1 is SGHTS and CDR2 YDEGEE. This CDR3 region has 14 residues. With 2 bases removed from V and 7 bases from J, the gap between germline ends came to 16 bases. CDR3 nucleotide sequence: TGTGCCAGCAGCTTCCAGGGTGTCCTACTAGAGCAGTACTTC. Translating it yields CASSFQGVLLEQYF.

The rearrangement links TRBV7-2 to TRBJ1-6; 11 nucleotides align to TRBD1. V shed 3 bases and J 7 bases; nucleotides not matched to a gene: 5. The CDR3 consists of 16 residues. Per germline, CDR1 SGHTA and CDR2 FQGNSA. The CDR3 loop is CASSLDRGPGNSPLHF. The CDR3 DNA reads as TGTGCCAGCAGCTTGGACAGGGGGCCGGGGAATTCACCCCTCCACTTT.

The chain carries TRBV4-1 and TRBJ2-7, with 9 bases matching TRBD1. With V trimmed by 3 bases and J by 7 bases, 10 bases remained unmatched. The CDR3 loop spans 15 amino acids. Germline values: CDR1 MGHRA, CDR2 YSYEKL. The CDR3 DNA follows: TGCGCCAGCAGCCAGGACCCGGGACAGGGTATTGAGCAGTACTTC. Its translation: CASSQDPGQGIEQYF.

This chain links TRBV24-1 with TRBJ1-6; D is undetermined. The germline V gene encodes CDR1 KGHDR and CDR2 SFDVKD. The CDR3 contains 14 residues. The ends were cut back, 11 bases at V and 10 bases at J, with 20 bases in the middle. CDR3 region: CARKPPGSKSPLHF. The CDR3 region has the DNA TGTGCCAGAAAACCACCGGGGTCGAAGTCACCCCTCCACTTT.

This sequence joins TRBV10-3 and TRBJ2-3; weak D call: TRBD1 (5 bases). The germline V and J ends were trimmed by 7 bases and 0 bases, with 20 bases remaining between them. The CDR3 totals 17 residues. Germline V CDR1 and CDR2: ENHRY, SYGVKD. CDR3 region: CAIKGASQPASTDTQYF. CDR3 coding DNA: TGTGCCATCAAAGGGGCTTCCCAACCTGCTAGCACAGATACGCAGTATTTT.

The rearrangement joins TRBV27 to TRBJ1-1; no reliable D call. Trimming removed 10 bases at V and 0 bases at J, with 21 bases between. The CDR3 extends over 16 amino acids. Per germline, CDR1 MNHEY and CDR2 SMNVEV (reference sequence). In DNA form, the CDR3 reads TGTGCCACCACGAGGTGGGGAGGAGGGATGAACACTGAAGCTTTCTTT. It encodes CATTRWGGGMNTEAFF.

This clone was seen once. V is TRBV7-9 and J is TRBJ2-2; TRBD2 agrees at 12 bases. Trimming took 5 bases from V and 4 from J; bases not matched to a gene: 5. The CDR3 sequence is 16 residues long. Germline V gene data show CDR1 as SEHNR and CDR2 as FQNEAQ (reference sequence). The CDR3 loop is CASSTGTSGFTGELFF. CDR3 coding DNA: TGTGCCAGCAGCACCGGGACTAGCGGGTTCACCGGGGAGCTGTTTTTT.

The chain is built from TRBV5-8 and TRBJ1-1; 8 bases line up with TRBD1. The V gene end was trimmed by 3 bases and the J gene end by 5 bases; junction bases not matched to a gene: 3. CDR3 length: 13 residues. Germline-derived CDR1 and CDR2 are SGHTS and YDEGEE. The CDR3 sequence: CASSYDRGTEAFF. The CDR3 DNA follows: TGTGCCAGCAGCTATGACAGGGGAACTGAAGCTTTCTTT.

The chain recombines TRBV10-3 with TRBJ2-1; 12 bases fit TRBD2. V shed 4 bases, J shed 10 bases, and the junction held 11 bases outside the gene matches. The CDR3 spans 16 residues. The germline CDR1 and CDR2 sequences are ENHRY and SYGVKD. The DNA for the CDR3 is TGTGCCATCAGTGTCGGGGGACTAGCGGGCCCCGGAGAGCAGTTCTTC. Translated, it gives CAISVGGLAGPGEQFF.

The chain couples TRBV28 to TRBJ1-2, with a weak D call TRBD1 (6 bases). This CDR3 spans 14 amino acids. CDR1 is MDHEN, CDR2 SYDVKM, per germline. Trimming took 4 bases from V and 2 from J, leaving 11 bases between them. The CDR3 region is CASSYHQGNYGYTF. Written as DNA, the CDR3 is TGTGCCAGCAGTTATCACCAGGGGAACTATGGCTACACCTTC.

This chain links TRBV6-4 with TRBJ2-2; weak D call: TRBD2 (6 bases). The CDR3 loop spans 17 amino acids. V shed 0 bases and J shed 8 bases, with 19 bases lying between them. Germline V gives CDR1 MRHNA, CDR2 SNTAGT. The CDR3 is CASSDSERRPGTGELFF. DNA for the CDR3: TGTGCCAGCAGTGACTCGGAGCGGAGACCCGGGACTGGGGAGCTGTTTTTT.

This sequence joins TRBV2 and TRBJ2-7; TRBD2 matches 9 bases. Germline CDR1 is SNHLY and CDR2 is FYNNEI. This CDR3 is 14 amino acids long. V lost 7 bases to trimming and J lost 3 bases; unmatched junction nucleotides: 7. The chain's CDR3 is CASTVTSGVYEQYF. The DNA of the CDR3 is TGTGCCAGCACCGTGACTAGCGGAGTCTACGAGCAGTACTTC.

CDR3 loop: CASSEGTGDKNIQYF. CDR3 DNA: TGTGCCAGCAGTGAAGGGACAGGGGACAAAAACATTCAGTACTTC. The chain combines TRBV6-1 with TRBJ2-4; 9 bases are shared with TRBD1. The V gene's germline CDR1 is MNHNS and CDR2 SASEGT. This CDR3 region has 15 residues. Germline trimming cut 1 base from V and 3 bases from J; bases unmatched to any gene: 1.

In DNA, the CDR3 is TGTGCCACCAGCAGAGATTGGGGGGCTGGGGCCAACGTCCTGACTTTC. This translates into CATSRDWGAGANVLTF. J is TRBJ2-6 and V is TRBV15; tentatively, D is TRBD2 (6 bases). V was cut by 0 bases and J by 2 bases, with 8 bases left in between. The V gene's germline CDR1 is LNHNV and CDR2 YYDKDF (reference sequence). The CDR3 loop spans 16 amino acids.

The chain joins TRBV4-3 to TRBJ1-6, with 7 positions matching TRBD1. Per germline, CDR1 LGHNA and CDR2 YSLEER. This CDR3 region has 17 residues. The ends lost 3 bases at V and 4 bases at J; junction bases unmatched: 9. CDR3 coding DNA: TGCGCCAGCAGCCATTCTGGACAGGAGGGTTATAATTCACCCCTCCACTTT. It encodes CASSHSGQEGYNSPLHF.

The rearrangement joins TRBV6-2 or TRBV6-3 to TRBJ2-3; TRBD2 is a possible D gene (5 bases). Trimming removed 0 bases at V and 4 bases at J, with 14 bases between. This CDR3 is built from 16 residues. CDR1 MNHEY and CDR2 SVGEGT come from the germline V gene. The CDR3 DNA is TGTGCCAGCAGTTACTCTCCGGGAATAGTCTCAGATACGCAGTATTTT. Translated: CASSYSPGIVSDTQYF.

CDR3 nucleotides: TGTGCCAGCAGCGTAGTCGGGGGGCAGGAAAACACCATATATTTT. This codes for CASSVVGGQENTIYF. The V gene is TRBV9, the J gene TRBJ1-3; weak D call: TRBD1 (6 bases). V was trimmed by 0 bases and J by 6 bases, leaving 13 bases between them. Germline V gene lookup returns CDR1 SGDLS and CDR2 YYNGEE. CDR3 length: 15 amino acids.

The chain recombines TRBV4-3 with TRBJ2-3; 12 nucleotides align to TRBD1. CDR3 length: 15 amino acids. V was pared by 4 bases and J by 3 bases, with 2 bases of the junction left unmatched. Germline assignment: CDR1 LGHNA and CDR2 YSLEER. CDR3 sequence reads: CASSRDRGRTDTQYF. For the CDR3, the DNA is TGCGCCAGCAGCCGGGACAGGGGGCGGACAGATACGCAGTATTTT.

The rearrangement joins TRBV5-1 to TRBJ2-7; perhaps TRBD2 as D (6 bases). Germline CDR1 SGHRS, CDR2 YFSETQ. The CDR3 runs 15 residues. Trimming cost V 2 bases and J 4 bases, with 16 bases left between them. CDR3 loop: CASSLLPGAGYEQYF. In DNA form, the CDR3 reads TGCGCCAGCAGCTTACTACCGGGAGCCGGTTACGAGCAGTACTTC.

The chain couples TRBV9 to TRBJ2-3; 7 nucleotides line up with TRBD2. With 0 bases clipped from V and 3 bases from J, the junction kept 7 bases outside the gene matches. From germline, CDR1 is SGDLS and CDR2 YYNGEE. The CDR3 spans 16 residues. CDR3 sequence: CASSVVPSGVTDTQYF. The CDR3 nucleotides read TGTGCCAGCAGCGTAGTGCCCAGCGGGGTTACAGATACGCAGTATTTT.

The chain carries TRBV30 and TRBJ1-2; D call uncertain. Germline CDR1 reads GTSNPN; CDR2 reads SVGIG (reference sequence). This CDR3 is built from 11 residues. The V gene lost 4 bases and the J gene lost 2 bases, with 5 bases spanning the gap. CDR3 residues: CAWTLNYGYTF. CDR3 DNA: TGTGCCTGGACCCTGAACTATGGCTACACCTTC.

The chain uses TRBV6-6 and TRBJ1-5, with D maybe TRBD1 (6 bases). CDR1 is MNHNY, CDR2 SVGAGI, per germline (reference sequence). The CDR3 is 15 amino acids. V was shortened by 5 bases and J by 4 bases, with 15 bases between the two germline ends. The CDR3 loop is CASSKGGRGNQPQHF. The CDR3 DNA sequence: TGTGCCAGCAGTAAGGGGGGGCGGGGGAATCAGCCCCAGCATTTT.

The chain joins TRBV10-2 to TRBJ2-7; 8 bases line up with TRBD2. The CDR3 loop spans 14 amino acids. The germline V gene encodes CDR1 WSHSY and CDR2 SAAADI. V shed 11 bases and J 0 bases; nucleotides not matched to a gene: 9. The CDR3 DNA follows: TGCGCCGCGAGGGATAGCGGGACCTCCTACGAGCAGTACTTC. This codes for CAARDSGTSYEQYF.

This chain connects TRBV15 to TRBJ2-3; no clear D gene. V lost 2 bases and J 3 bases, leaving 6 bases between the germline ends. The CDR3 totals 13 residues. Germline V gene sequence: CDR1 LNHNV, CDR2 YYDKDF (reference sequence). CDR3 bases: TGTGCCACCAGCAGATCCCAAACAGATACGCAGTATTTT. Translation gives CATSRSQTDTQYF.

The V gene is TRBV30, the J gene TRBJ2-3; D perhaps matches TRBD1 (5 bases). The CDR3 runs to 14 residues. The V gene's germline CDR1 is GTSNPN and CDR2 SVGIG (reference sequence). CDR3: CAIPLQESTDTQYF. The CDR3 DNA sequence: TGTGCTATCCCCCTACAGGAAAGCACAGATACGCAGTATTTT.

This chain connects TRBV10-1 to TRBJ2-5; 9 bases fit TRBD2. J lost 1 base, V lost 2 bases, and 5 bases had no gene match. This CDR3 comprises 16 residues. CDR1 and CDR2 from the germline V gene are WNHNN and SYGVQD (reference sequence). CDR3 protein: CASSERLAASQETQYF. The DNA for the CDR3 is TGCGCCAGCAGTGAGAGACTAGCGGCCAGCCAAGAGACCCAGTACTTC.

The chain couples TRBV28 to TRBJ2-1, with TRBD2 matching 10 bases. J lost 2 bases, V lost 5 bases, and 6 bases had no gene match. This CDR3 comprises 16 residues. The germline V gene encodes CDR1 MDHEN and CDR2 SYDVKM. The CDR3 bases are TGTGCCAGCAGTCCCCATAGCGGGGGGACCTACAATGAGCAGTTCTTC. The encoded protein is CASSPHSGGTYNEQFF.

This clone came up a few times. The sample has other DNA sequences that encode this CDR3 too. V gene TRBV5-1 combines with J gene TRBJ1-2; TRBD1 matches 7 bases. Germline V lookup: CDR1 SGHRS, CDR2 YFSETQ. This CDR3 contains 15 residues. With 0 bases clipped from V and 4 bases from J, the junction kept 6 bases outside the gene matches. CDR3 bases: TGCGCCAGCAGCTTGGACCCGACAGGGTTCTATGGCTACACCTTC. Translating gives CASSLDPTGFYGYTF.

This clone was detected once. V is TRBV27 and J is TRBJ1-1, with D possibly being TRBD1 (5 bases). The CDR3 extends over 16 amino acids. V shed 3 bases and J shed 3 bases, with 17 bases lying between them. Looked up from germline, CDR1 is MNHEY and CDR2 is SMNVEV (reference sequence). The CDR3, as DNA: TGTGCCAGCAGTTTTCTTTCAGGGCATCGAGACACTGAAGCTTTCTTT. It codes for CASSFLSGHRDTEAFF.

V gene TRBV19 combines with J gene TRBJ2-3, with D maybe TRBD2 (5 bases). Per germline, CDR1 LNHDA and CDR2 SQIVND (reference sequence). V was pared by 8 bases and J by 4 bases, with 19 bases between. The CDR3 has 15 residues. The CDR3 here is CASRLGLGYADTQYF. The DNA for the CDR3 is TGTGCCAGTCGCCTAGGACTGGGATATGCAGATACGCAGTATTTT.

J is TRBJ1-5 and V is TRBV10-3; weak D call: TRBD1 (6 bases). V shed 8 bases and J shed 0 bases, with 17 bases lying between them. This CDR3 has 16 amino acids. CDR1 and CDR2 from the germline V gene are ENHRY and SYGVKD. The CDR3 DNA is TGTGCCATCGGCGCAGGGGTGGGGAATAGCAATCAGCCCCAGCATTTT. Amino acids: CAIGAGVGNSNQPQHF.